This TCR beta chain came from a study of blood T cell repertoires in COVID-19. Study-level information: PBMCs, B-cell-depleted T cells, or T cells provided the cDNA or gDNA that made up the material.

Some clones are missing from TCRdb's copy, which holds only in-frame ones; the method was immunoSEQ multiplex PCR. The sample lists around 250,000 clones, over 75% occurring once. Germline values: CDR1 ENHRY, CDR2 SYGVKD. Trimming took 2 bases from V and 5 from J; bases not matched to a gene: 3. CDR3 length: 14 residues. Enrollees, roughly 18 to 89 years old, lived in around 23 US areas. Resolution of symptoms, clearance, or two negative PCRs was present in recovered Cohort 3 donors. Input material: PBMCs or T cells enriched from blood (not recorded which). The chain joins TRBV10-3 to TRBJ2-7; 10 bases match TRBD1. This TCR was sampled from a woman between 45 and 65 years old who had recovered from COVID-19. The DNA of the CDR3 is TGTGCCATCAGTGAGGGGACAGGGGCCCACGAGCAGTACTTC. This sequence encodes CAISEGTGAHEQYF.